This T cell receptor beta chain was sequenced in a study of CD8+ T cells in alopecia areata. About the study: Treated patients were dosed with oral tofacitinib, taking 5 to 10 mg twice daily.

The germline CDR1 and CDR2 sequences are SQVTM and ANQGSEA. The length of the CDR3 is 15 residues. The junction had 10 bases not matched to a gene; V was cut back by 6 bases and J by 4 bases. Reverse transcribed after extraction, RNA yielded cDNA as the sequencing template. The table came from immunoSEQ multiplex PCR; TCRdb's copy has only in-frame clones and leaves some out. The sample has 75,000 to 100,000 clones, over 40% seen once. PBMCs were stained for CD3, CD4 and CD8, and CD4+ and CD8+ T cells were sorted. The sequence came from a human donor with alopecia areata. The V and J genes are TRBV29-1 and TRBJ1-5, with 9 nucleotides matching TRBD1. Sequencing was carried out using CD4+ T cells sorted from blood. CDR3 protein: CSVMVGGTGNQPQHF. The CDR3 region has the DNA TGCAGCGTAATGGTCGGGGGGACAGGGAATCAGCCCCAGCATTTT.